The 21 T cell receptor beta chains presented below share a single source sample, sequenced in a study of cytomegalovirus exposure and HLA in healthy donors. PCR was performed using 60 Vbeta and 13 Jbeta primers. TCRdb's copy holds only in-frame clones and misses some; the assay was immunoSEQ multiplex PCR. The sample has 100,000 to 150,000 clones; the top ten hold 1.5% to 1.7%. Specimen: PBMCs. The receptors were sampled from a woman in her thirties or forties in good health and CMV-seronegative.

The rearrangement links TRBV6-5 to TRBJ2-7, with D possibly TRBD1 on 6 matching bases. This CDR3 spans 14 amino acids. Germline V lookup: CDR1 MNHEY, CDR2 SVGAGI. Trimming cost V 2 bases and J 6 bases, with 14 bases left between them. The CDR3 loop is CASSYTGQGPEQYF. The DNA of the CDR3 is TGTGCCAGCAGTTACACAGGGCAAGGGCCCGAGCAGTACTTC.

The V gene is TRBV19, the J gene TRBJ1-5; no reliable D call. Germline CDR1 and CDR2: LNHDA and SQIVND (reference sequence). V was clipped by 2 bases and J by 2 bases, with 13 bases between them. CDR3 length equals 16 residues. CDR3 residues: CASSISPGSGNQPQHF. The CDR3, as DNA: TGTGCCAGTAGTATATCCCCGGGGAGTGGCAATCAGCCCCAGCATTTT.

Concerning this clone itself: Other DNA variants within this sample encode the same CDR3. The V gene is TRBV19, the J gene TRBJ1-1; D perhaps matches TRBD1 (5 bases). The CDR3 extends over 14 amino acids. Trimming shortened V by 1 base and J by 1 base, and 7 bases separated the two germline ends. CDR1 and CDR2 (germline): LNHDA, SQIVND (reference sequence). The CDR3 is CASSIAGQNTEAFF. The CDR3, as DNA: TGTGCCAGTAGTATAGCAGGGCAGAACACTGAAGCTTTCTTT. The variable domain in full, completed from reference TRBV19 and TRBJ1-1, reads DGGITQSPKYLFRKEGQNVTLSCEQNLNHDAMYWYRQDPGQGLRLIYYSQIVNDFQKGDIAEGYSVSREKKESFPLTVTSAQKNPTAFYLCASSIAGQNTEAFFGQGTRLTVV.

This chain joins TRBV19 and TRBJ2-3; possibly TRBD1 for D (6 bases). The germline CDR1 and CDR2 sequences are LNHDA and SQIVND (reference sequence). The CDR3 extends over 16 amino acids. Deletions cut 1 base from V and 1 base from J, with 12 bases between. The CDR3 region has the DNA TGTGCCAGTAGTATAGCGAGGGGGACGGGCACAGATACGCAGTATTTT. Protein: CASSIARGTGTDTQYF.

The V call is TRBV7-2, the J call TRBJ2-7, with TRBD2 identical over 13 bases. Germline trimming cut 1 base from V and 2 bases from J; bases unmatched to any gene: 8. The CDR3 consists of 18 residues. Germline assignment: CDR1 SGHTA and CDR2 FQGNSA. The DNA for the CDR3 is TGTGCCAGCAGCTTAGTTGTAGGGACTAGCGGGGTGGCCTACGAGCAGTACTTC. It yields the protein CASSLVVGTSGVAYEQYF. Full variable domain (missing parts from reference TRBV7-2 and TRBJ2-7): GAGVSQSPSNKVTEKGKDVELRCDPISGHTALYWYRQSLGQGLEFLIYFQGNSAPDKSGLPSDRFSAERTGGSVSTLTIQRTQQEDSAVYLCASSLVVGTSGVAYEQYFGPGTRLTVT.

The chain joins TRBV7-9 to TRBJ1-4; 10 bases are a match to TRBD1. Trimming removed 5 bases from V and 4 bases from J; junction bases left unmatched: 4. The CDR3 runs to 15 residues. Germline CDR1 reads SEHNR; CDR2 reads FQNEAQ (reference sequence). This CDR3 reads CASSDRDRGNEKLFF. In DNA, the CDR3 is TGTGCCAGCAGCGACCGGGACAGGGGTAATGAAAAACTGTTTTTT.

The chain couples TRBV7-9 to TRBJ2-3; a weak D match, TRBD1 (6 bases). CDR3 length: 15 amino acids. Germline assignment: CDR1 SEHNR and CDR2 FQNEAQ (reference sequence). Trimming shortened V by 5 bases and J by 4 bases, and 16 bases separated the two germline ends. The CDR3 reads CASSEQLGQADTQYF. Written as DNA, the CDR3 is TGTGCCAGCAGCGAGCAACTGGGACAAGCAGATACGCAGTATTTT.

The chain recombines TRBV7-8 with TRBJ1-3, with TRBD1 matching 9 bases. The V gene's germline CDR1 is SGHVS and CDR2 FQNEAQ. V was pared by 3 bases and J by 2 bases, with 8 bases of the junction left unmatched. This CDR3 contains 17 residues. The CDR3 DNA reads as TGTGCCAGCAGCTTGTGGGACAGGGAGTCACCTGGAAACACCATATATTTT. It codes for CASSLWDRESPGNTIYF.

The chain combines TRBV5-4 with TRBJ1-2, with 9 nucleotides matching TRBD1. Trimming removed 7 bases from V and 7 bases from J; junction bases left unmatched: 17. The CDR3 has 16 amino acids. From germline, CDR1 is SGHNT and CDR2 YYREEE (reference sequence). The CDR3 loop is CASLPDPGQGFSGYTF. CDR3 in DNA: TGTGCCAGCCTACCAGACCCGGGACAGGGTTTTTCTGGCTACACCTTC.

The chain combines TRBV7-2 with TRBJ2-5; D might be TRBD1 (6 bases). The germline V and J ends were trimmed by 1 base and 5 bases, with 14 bases remaining between them. CDR1 is SGHTA and CDR2 is FQGNSA in the germline V gene. The CDR3 has 15 amino acids. For the CDR3, the DNA is TGTGCCAGCAGCTTAGGGCAGGGGCGGCGCGAGACCCAGTACTTC. Translated, it gives CASSLGQGRRETQYF.

Written as DNA, the CDR3 is TGTGCCAGCAGGGGGAGCTCCTACGAGCAGTACTTC. Protein: CASRGSSYEQYF. This chain connects TRBV7-2 to TRBJ2-7, with a tentative D call TRBD2 (5 bases). CDR1 and CDR2 from the germline V gene are SGHTA and FQGNSA. V was clipped by 6 bases and J by 0 bases, with 6 bases between them. CDR3 size: 12 residues.

CDR3 DNA: TGTGCCAGCAGTACACGGGGGAGCGGACTCTACGAGCAGTACTTC. Protein sequence: CASSTRGSGLYEQYF. The rearrangement joins TRBV28 to TRBJ2-7; D perhaps matches TRBD2 (6 bases). Germline assignment: CDR1 MDHEN and CDR2 SYDVKM. V was cut by 5 bases and J by 3 bases, with 17 bases left in between. The CDR3 runs 15 residues.

The J gene is TRBJ2-1, the V gene TRBV27; the match to TRBD2 covers 14 bases. Germline trimming cut 5 bases from V and 5 bases from J; bases unmatched to any gene: 8. CDR1 is MNHEY, CDR2 SMNVEV, per germline (reference sequence). This CDR3 contains 17 residues. This chain's CDR3 is CASSTWTSGGWDNEQFF. In nucleotides, the CDR3 is TGTGCCAGCAGTACATGGACTAGCGGGGGGTGGGACAATGAGCAGTTCTTC.

The chain is built from TRBV7-2 and TRBJ1-2; 8 nucleotides align to TRBD1. The CDR3 has 16 amino acids. Trimming took 5 bases from V and 0 from J; bases not matched to a gene: 8. CDR1 SGHTA and CDR2 FQGNSA come from the germline V gene. The CDR3 reads CASSPRTGRSNYGYTF. The CDR3 DNA reads TGTGCCAGCAGCCCTAGGACAGGGCGGTCTAACTATGGCTACACCTTC.

The chain joins TRBV4-2 to TRBJ1-3; D may be TRBD1 (5 bases). The CDR3 runs to 13 residues. The ends were cut back, 4 bases at V and 7 bases at J, with 11 bases in the middle. CDR1 is LGHNA, CDR2 YNFKEQ, per germline. The CDR3 DNA sequence: TGTGCCAGCAGCCCCGGGGCGGGGAACACCATATATTTT. Translating it yields CASSPGAGNTIYF.

CDR3 nucleotide sequence: TGTGCCAGTCGACAGGGATACACAGATACGCAGTATTTT. Its translation is CASRQGYTDTQYF. V usage is TRBV27 and J usage is TRBJ2-3; 7 positions agree with TRBD1. This CDR3 spans 13 amino acids. Trimming cost V 9 bases and J 2 bases; bases outside gene matches: 5. Germline V gene lookup returns CDR1 MNHEY and CDR2 SMNVEV (reference sequence).

V and J are TRBV4-1 and TRBJ2-1, with D perhaps TRBD1 (5 bases). Germline CDR1 MGHRA, CDR2 YSYEKL. Deletions cut 1 base from V and 7 bases from J, with 26 bases between. The CDR3 is made up of 19 amino acids. CDR3: CASSQGPGPTGIVRNEQFF. In DNA form, the CDR3 reads TGCGCCAGCAGCCAAGGGCCGGGCCCCACAGGTATCGTCCGAAATGAGCAGTTCTTC.

This chain connects TRBV21-1 to TRBJ2-7; TRBD2 reflects the table's D call only, with no check against the DNA. TRBV21-1 represents a pseudogene. The CDR3 is made up of 17 amino acids. The CDR3 is CASSTRILAGESYEQYF. CDR3 sequence (DNA): TGTGCCAGCAGCACCCGTATCCTAGCGGGGGAATCCTACGAGCAGTACTTC.

This chain uses TRBV5-1 with TRBJ2-1; 7 nucleotides line up with TRBD2. The ends lost 0 bases at V and 3 bases at J; junction bases unmatched: 3. This CDR3 region has 15 residues. The V gene's germline CDR1 is SGHRS and CDR2 YFSETQ. CDR3 in DNA: TGCGCCAGCAGCTTGGACCGCGGGGGCTACAATGAGCAGTTCTTC. Protein sequence: CASSLDRGGYNEQFF.

The chain links TRBV6-6 to TRBJ2-5; 8 bases map to TRBD1. J was trimmed by 1 base and V by 6 bases; bases with no gene match: 1. CDR3 length: 13 amino acids. Germline V CDR1 and CDR2: MNHNY, SVGAGI (reference sequence). CDR3 sequence (DNA): TGTGCCAGCAGCAGGGGGCGCCAAGAGACCCAGTACTTC. Residues: CASSRGRQETQYF.

V usage is TRBV4-2 and J usage is TRBJ2-7; maybe TRBD1 (5 bases). CDR1 LGHNA and CDR2 YNFKEQ come from the germline V gene. The CDR3 contains 17 residues. Trimming took off 0 bases at V and 5 bases at J, with 20 bases between the two ends. The CDR3 DNA reads TGTGCCAGCAGCCAAGATTTCCCAGGGCAGTACCCTAACGAGCAGTACTTC. As protein: CASSQDFPGQYPNEQYF.